This T cell receptor beta chain originates from a study of T cell repertoires in ileal Crohn's disease (dated by TCRdb to between 2017 and 2020). About the study as a whole: Median disease duration was about eight years, and 35% to 40% of patients were identified as active smokers at the time of surgery. Endoscopic postoperative recurrence was defined as a Rutgeerts score above i0. Roughly half of the patients were given postoperative therapy, with ten to twelve receiving thiopurines and 18 receiving anti-TNF agents. A total of 171 mucosal samples from approximately 57 patients were sequenced, with samples obtained at several locations on the surgical specimen and at postoperative endoscopy. All patients had surgery for a complication: stricturing disease in 61% and penetrating disease in about 39%. The TCR repertoire was analysed in about 55 patients with Crohn's disease drawn from a prospective multicentre cohort. The study was conducted in parallel with a multicentre cohort that was designed to identify predictors of early endoscopic recurrence following ileocolonic resection.

Adults with ileal or ileocolonic Crohn's disease for whom ileocolonic resection was indicated were considered eligible. Whole ileal mucosal biopsies were kept frozen at -80 degrees C prior to DNA extraction. Genomic DNA was isolated from frozen whole biopsies using a TRizol-based method, and the DNA was quantified with a NanoDrop 2000 spectrophotometer. On this clone: Its antigen remains unidentified. The record has no base qualities; no much larger clone is one base away.

CDR1 is given as SQVTM and CDR2 as ANQGSEA, both from the germline V gene. From the cysteine up to the phenylalanine, the CDR3 has a length of 12 residues. Only the CDR3 region is kept as DNA, spanning 36 bases read in frame from base 1. Ends trimmed: V by 5 bases, J by 5 bases; bases unmatched to a gene: 4. Study-wide conclusions, independent of this receptor: Endoscopic recurrence was linked to a higher percentage of high-frequency clones at surgery, and recurrence occurred in every patient whose clonality exceeded 26.8% (18/57). Compared with CD4 T cells, sorted CD8 T cells held more high-frequency clones, which suggests that the mucosal expansions were mostly CD8. Mucosal CD4 and CD8 T cells were sorted and sequenced only in a subgroup of patients, the size of which was not stated. Patients who were active smokers at surgery had a significantly higher proportion of clonal expansions than non-smokers (around 25% vs 18%, p=0.02).

Around 500 nanograms of biopsy DNA per sample were submitted for commercial TCRB immunosequencing. CDR3 regions were amplified from genomic DNA by Adaptive Biotechnology using a two-step, amplification bias-controlled multiplex PCR. In the first PCR, primers covered every V and J gene segment, and in the second PCR, barcodes and Illumina adapters were added. An Illumina instrument was used to sequence the CDR3 libraries. The original methods were these. The analysis drew on both the pipelines supplied by the vendor and custom analysis of the raw data in R/Bioconductor running R version 3.3.0. Clonality, which ranges from 0 to 1, was calculated as the inverse of the normalised Shannon entropy across all productive clones. High-frequency clones were defined as the share of the repertoire occupied by the top 100 clones, with only clones passing a 95% confidence test being retained. The Simpson index measured repertoire diversity, and the Morisita-Horn index measured overlap between samples. The source is immuneACCESS, and TCRdb retained only in-frame sequences with V and J called. Part of the clones is not carried over; for the studies checked, unresolved V genes explain less than half of this, and the remainder is unexplained. That table gives V, J and clone size, and the DNA gave D and trimming. The sample data list approximately 3,600 clones, and 72% of these were observed just once. The biggest ten clones account for roughly an eighth of the sample.

This TCR was recovered from an adult with Crohn's disease. In this chain, TRBV29-1 is recombined with TRBJ2-5; 8 bases in between match TRBD1. Sequencing used ileal tissue. The DNA sequence is TGCAGCGTTACTACAGGGGGGGAGACCCAGTACTTC. Translated, this is CSVTTGGETQYF.